The TCR beta chain under discussion was sequenced for a study of blood T cell repertoires in COVID-19. For the study at large: Acute and convalescent COVID-19 samples came from the United States, Italy and Spain. Sample material is recorded as cDNA or gDNA derived from T cells, B-cell-depleted T cells, or PBMCs.

V was pared by 1 base and J by 5 bases, with 6 bases of the junction left unmatched. There are 15 residues in the CDR3. Germline CDR1 is SGHRS and CDR2 is YFSETQ. In the original processing: How many nucleated cells were present was estimated from reference gene primer amplification. Libraries were prepared by immunoSEQ multiplex PCR; TCRdb keeps only in-frame clonotypes and omits some of them. The V and J calls and the clone size are those of that table, but D and trimming were determined from the DNA. The table records 80,000 to 100,000 clones, around 96% of them present only once. The chain uses TRBV5-1 and TRBJ2-5; 9 bases are shared with TRBD2. Sample: peripheral blood. This receptor was obtained from a human donor with active COVID-19. The donor label of this sample is uncertain. CDR3 nucleotide sequence: TGCGCCAGCAGCTTGCCTAGCGGGATCCAGGAGACCCAGTACTTC. It is translated as CASSLPSGIQETQYF.